The rows below give T cell receptor beta chains drawn from one sample of a study of post-analysis software for immune sequencing data. TCRdb processed the PCR reads anew with MiXCR; each CDR3 protein has one entry. The sample includes fewer than 850,000 distinct CDR3 sequences, 30% of them seen just once. Material for sequencing was blood. Every receptor here comes from a girl between 5 and 17 years old with multiple sclerosis. Both conserved end residues are part of each CDR3. The D gene is left open where the match is weak. Size is stated for part of the rows, as once, few or many counts, or as a class when the clone is expanded.

j_call: TRBJ1-1; v_call: TRBV7-2; d_call: .; clone_size: .; cdr3_nt: TGTGCCAGCAGCTTATTACAAACGAACACTGAAGCTTTCTTT; cdr3_aa: CASSLLQTNTEAFF
j_call: TRBJ2-3; v_call: TRBV5-1; d_call: TRBD2; clone_size: .; cdr3_nt: TGCGCCAGCAGAATCCCTAGCGGGACTTCAGATACGCAGTATTTT; cdr3_aa: CASRIPSGTSDTQYF
j_call: TRBJ2-4; v_call: TRBV3-1; d_call: .; clone_size: few; cdr3_nt: TGTGCCAGCAGCCCCTACCTTTTCGCCATTCAGTACTTC; cdr3_aa: CASSPYLFAIQYF
j_call: TRBJ2-5; v_call: TRBV4-1; d_call: .; clone_size: .; cdr3_nt: TGCGCCAGCAGCCAAGGCCCCGAATTCCGATCGGAGGCCCAGTACTTC; cdr3_aa: CASSQGPEFRSEAQYF
j_call: TRBJ1-5; v_call: TRBV15; d_call: TRBD1; clone_size: .; cdr3_nt: TGTGCCACCAGCAGGGACAGGGGGCTCAATCAGCCCCAGCATTTT; cdr3_aa: CATSRDRGLNQPQHF
j_call: TRBJ2-5; v_call: TRBV29-1; d_call: TRBD2; clone_size: .; cdr3_nt: TGCAGCGTCGATAGCGGGGAGCTACTGTACTTC; cdr3_aa: CSVDSGELLYF
j_call: TRBJ2-5; v_call: TRBV5-1; d_call: .; clone_size: .; cdr3_nt: TGCGCCAGCAGCTTGGGGGGTGCGGCAGGCCTACAAGTTTCGGGGCAGTACTTC; cdr3_aa: CASSLGGAAGLQVSGQYF
j_call: TRBJ2-3; v_call: TRBV12-3/TRBV12-4; d_call: .; clone_size: .; cdr3_nt: TGTGCCAGCATACCTCGGCGGGACCGCACAGATACGCAGTATTTT; cdr3_aa: CASIPRRDRTDTQYF
j_call: TRBJ2-3; v_call: TRBV20-1; d_call: TRBD1; clone_size: .; cdr3_nt: TGCAGTGCTGAGACAGGGGGCAACGCAGATACGCAGTATTTT; cdr3_aa: CSAETGGNADTQYF
j_call: TRBJ2-1; v_call: TRBV7-8; d_call: .; clone_size: few; cdr3_nt: TGTGCCAGCAGCTTAGTGGGGGCCCTGGGGGGGAATGAGCAGTTCTTC; cdr3_aa: CASSLVGALGGNEQFF
j_call: TRBJ2-3; v_call: TRBV3-1; d_call: TRBD2; clone_size: .; cdr3_nt: TGTGCCAGCAGCCTTAGCGGGGGGGCTTCAGATACGCAGTATTTT; cdr3_aa: CASSLSGGASDTQYF
j_call: TRBJ2-7; v_call: TRBV14; d_call: .; clone_size: .; cdr3_nt: TGTGCCAGCAGCCAAGGTTACACCTACGAGCAGTACTTC; cdr3_aa: CASSQGYTYEQYF
j_call: TRBJ1-1; v_call: TRBV18; d_call: .; clone_size: few; cdr3_nt: TGTGCCAGCTCACCTTTGGGACCCACAAGACTGAACACTGAAGCTTTCTTT; cdr3_aa: CASSPLGPTRLNTEAFF
j_call: TRBJ2-7; v_call: TRBV20-1; d_call: TRBD1; clone_size: .; cdr3_nt: TGCAGTGCCAAGACATTAACCGGGACAGGGGTCGGGACGATCCCCTACGAGCAGTACTTC; cdr3_aa: CSAKTLTGTGVGTIPYEQYF
j_call: TRBJ2-6; v_call: TRBV7-2; d_call: TRBD2; clone_size: once; cdr3_nt: TGTGCCAGCAGCCTCAGGGGGACTAGCCCTGGGGCCAACGTCCTGACTTTC; cdr3_aa: CASSLRGTSPGANVLTF
j_call: TRBJ1-1; v_call: TRBV7-2; d_call: TRBD1; clone_size: .; cdr3_nt: TGTGCCAGCAGCTCAGGACAGGGGCAAACTGAAGCTTTCTTT; cdr3_aa: CASSSGQGQTEAFF
j_call: TRBJ2-4; v_call: TRBV20-1; d_call: TRBD1; clone_size: .; cdr3_nt: TGCAGTGCACCAAGACAGGGTTTGGGAAACATTCAGTACTTC; cdr3_aa: CSAPRQGLGNIQYF
j_call: TRBJ2-1; v_call: TRBV12-5; d_call: TRBD1; clone_size: few; cdr3_nt: TGTGCTAGTGGTTTGGTACAGGGGGCGTTTTGGGAGCAGTTCTTC; cdr3_aa: CASGLVQGAFWEQFF
j_call: TRBJ1-2; v_call: TRBV2; d_call: .; clone_size: .; cdr3_nt: TGTGCCAGCAGTGAATGGGGCAGGGACTATGGCTACACCTTC; cdr3_aa: CASSEWGRDYGYTF
j_call: TRBJ2-3; v_call: TRBV6-6; d_call: .; clone_size: many; cdr3_nt: TGTGCCACCAACACAGATACGCAGTATTTT; cdr3_aa: CATNTDTQYF
j_call: TRBJ2-4; v_call: TRBV20-1; d_call: TRBD2; clone_size: .; cdr3_nt: TGCAGTGCTAGAGATGGAGCGGGAGGGCTCAAAAACATTCAGTACTTC; cdr3_aa: CSARDGAGGLKNIQYF
j_call: TRBJ2-1; v_call: TRBV29-1; d_call: TRBD1; clone_size: many; cdr3_nt: TGCAGCGTCAGAACGACAGGGACCTACAATGAGCAGTTCTTC; cdr3_aa: CSVRTTGTYNEQFF
j_call: TRBJ2-7; v_call: TRBV15; d_call: .; clone_size: few; cdr3_nt: TGTGCCACCGGGAGCCTGATGAGGGAGCAGTACTTC; cdr3_aa: CATGSLMREQYF
j_call: TRBJ2-5; v_call: TRBV4-1; d_call: TRBD2; clone_size: few; cdr3_nt: TGCGCCAGCAGCCAAGACCCGGGACTAGCGGGGGGCACCCAGTACTTC; cdr3_aa: CASSQDPGLAGGTQYF
j_call: TRBJ1-2; v_call: TRBV6-1; d_call: .; clone_size: .; cdr3_nt: TGTGCCAGCAGTGGGACGGCACGCTATGGCTACACCTTC; cdr3_aa: CASSGTARYGYTF
j_call: TRBJ2-7; v_call: TRBV20-1; d_call: .; clone_size: .; cdr3_nt: TGCAGTGCTAGAGGGGGGACAAGTCCCGACTACGAGCAGTACTTC; cdr3_aa: CSARGGTSPDYEQYF
j_call: TRBJ1-2; v_call: TRBV27; d_call: .; clone_size: .; cdr3_nt: TGTGCCAGCAGTTCCATCCCCTCGGCAGTTAACTATGGCTACACCTTC; cdr3_aa: CASSSIPSAVNYGYTF
j_call: TRBJ1-2; v_call: TRBV29-1; d_call: TRBD1; clone_size: few; cdr3_nt: TGCAGCGTTGAAAGACTGGACAGGAGCATCTATGGCTACACCTTC; cdr3_aa: CSVERLDRSIYGYTF
j_call: TRBJ1-2; v_call: TRBV5-1; d_call: .; clone_size: few; cdr3_nt: TGCGCCAGCAGCTCGGACTCAGTTATAGAGGATGGCTACACCTTC; cdr3_aa: CASSSDSVIEDGYTF
j_call: TRBJ2-2; v_call: TRBV6-1; d_call: TRBD2; clone_size: few; cdr3_nt: TGTGCCAGCGTGATACAGCGGGAGGCTTCGAACACCGGGGAGCTGTTTTTT; cdr3_aa: CASVIQREASNTGELFF
j_call: TRBJ2-1; v_call: TRBV4-3; d_call: .; clone_size: .; cdr3_nt: TGCGCCAGCAGCCAAGAAGTCGGGCACTTCAATGAGCAGTTCTTC; cdr3_aa: CASSQEVGHFNEQFF
j_call: TRBJ2-7; v_call: TRBV6-5; d_call: .; clone_size: many; cdr3_nt: TGTGCCAGCAGTTCGTACGCCGACAAGGGGGGCGAGCAGTACTTC; cdr3_aa: CASSSYADKGGEQYF
j_call: TRBJ1-2; v_call: TRBV29-1; d_call: .; clone_size: few; cdr3_nt: TGCAGCGTTGAAGATCGGGGGTCGGACTATGGCTACACCTTC; cdr3_aa: CSVEDRGSDYGYTF
j_call: TRBJ1-5; v_call: TRBV7-2; d_call: .; clone_size: .; cdr3_nt: TGTGCCAGCAGCTCGCACTCAGGGGTAAATCAGCCCCAGCATTTT; cdr3_aa: CASSSHSGVNQPQHF
j_call: TRBJ1-6; v_call: TRBV6-6; d_call: .; clone_size: few; cdr3_nt: TGTGCCAGCAGTAAAAGCCGGGAGGAAGATTCACCCCTCCACTTT; cdr3_aa: CASSKSREEDSPLHF
j_call: TRBJ2-3; v_call: TRBV20-1; d_call: .; clone_size: few; cdr3_nt: TGCAGTGCTAGCTTCCGGGGTACGCAGTATTTT; cdr3_aa: CSASFRGTQYF
j_call: TRBJ2-7; v_call: TRBV20-1; d_call: .; clone_size: few; cdr3_nt: TGCAGTGCTAGTGGACAGACCCAGTTCTGGGTCGAGCAGTACTTC; cdr3_aa: CSASGQTQFWVEQYF
j_call: TRBJ1-1; v_call: TRBV18; d_call: .; clone_size: few; cdr3_nt: TGTGCCAGCTCACCACGTCTACCTGGGGGGACTGAAGCTTTCTTT; cdr3_aa: CASSPRLPGGTEAFF
j_call: TRBJ2-2; v_call: TRBV29-1; d_call: .; clone_size: .; cdr3_nt: TGCAGCGTCTCCGAGGCCGGGGAGCTGTTTTTT; cdr3_aa: CSVSEAGELFF
j_call: TRBJ1-6; v_call: TRBV12-3/TRBV12-4; d_call: .; clone_size: many; cdr3_nt: TGTGCCAGCAGTTTCGGTTCACCCCTCCACTTT; cdr3_aa: CASSFGSPLHF
j_call: TRBJ1-4; v_call: TRBV6-5; d_call: .; clone_size: once; cdr3_nt: TGTGCCAGCAGTTACTCCCGGGTCCTTAGTGAAAAACTGTTTTTT; cdr3_aa: CASSYSRVLSEKLFF
j_call: TRBJ1-1; v_call: TRBV4-2; d_call: .; clone_size: .; cdr3_nt: TGTGCCAGCAGCCATCATTCACGGGACAACACTGAAGCTTTCTTT; cdr3_aa: CASSHHSRDNTEAFF
j_call: TRBJ2-1; v_call: TRBV4-1; d_call: TRBD2; clone_size: .; cdr3_nt: TGCGCCAGCAGTACGACTAGCCCAGACTACAATGAGCAGTTCTTC; cdr3_aa: CASSTTSPDYNEQFF
j_call: TRBJ1-2; v_call: TRBV25-1; d_call: .; clone_size: .; cdr3_nt: TGTGCCAGCAGTGCCAGGCTTAACTATGGCTACACCTTC; cdr3_aa: CASSARLNYGYTF